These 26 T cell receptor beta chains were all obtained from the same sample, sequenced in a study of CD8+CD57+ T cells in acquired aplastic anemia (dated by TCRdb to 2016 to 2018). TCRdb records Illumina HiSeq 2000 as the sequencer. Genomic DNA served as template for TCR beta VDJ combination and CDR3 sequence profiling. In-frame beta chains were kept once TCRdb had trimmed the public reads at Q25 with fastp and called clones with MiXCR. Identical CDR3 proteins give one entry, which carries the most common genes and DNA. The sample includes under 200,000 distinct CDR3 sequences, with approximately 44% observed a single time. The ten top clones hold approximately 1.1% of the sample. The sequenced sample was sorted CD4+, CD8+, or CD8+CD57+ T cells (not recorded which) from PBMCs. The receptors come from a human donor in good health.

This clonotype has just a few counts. The CDR3 sequence: CASSPFGQATEAFF. The CDR3 coding sequence is TGTGCCAGCAGTCCTTTCGGACAGGCCACTGAAGCTTTCTTT. The chain has TRBV3-1 and TRBJ1-1; TRBD1 aligns across 7 bases. Germline loops: CDR1 LGHDT, CDR2 YNNKEL (reference sequence). The J segment lost 4 bases and the V segment lost 6 bases, leaving 8 bases of the junction unmatched. The CDR3 covers 14 residues.

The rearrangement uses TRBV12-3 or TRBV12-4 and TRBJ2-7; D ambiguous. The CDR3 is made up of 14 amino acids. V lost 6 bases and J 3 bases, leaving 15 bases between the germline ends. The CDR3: CASSVQPSNYEQYF. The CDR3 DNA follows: TGTGCCAGCAGCGTTCAACCTTCGAACTACGAGCAGTACTTC.

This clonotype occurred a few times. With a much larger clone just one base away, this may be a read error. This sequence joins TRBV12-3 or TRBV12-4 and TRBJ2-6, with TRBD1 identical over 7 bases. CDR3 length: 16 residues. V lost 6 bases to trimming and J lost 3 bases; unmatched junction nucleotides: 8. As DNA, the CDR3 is TGTGCCAGCAGGCGGACAGGTACCTTTGGGGCCAACGTCCTGACTTTC. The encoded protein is CASRRTGTFGANVLTF.

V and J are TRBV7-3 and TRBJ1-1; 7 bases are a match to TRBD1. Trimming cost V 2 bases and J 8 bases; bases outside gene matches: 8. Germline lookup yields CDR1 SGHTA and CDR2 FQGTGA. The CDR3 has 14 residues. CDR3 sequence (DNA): TGTGCCAGCAGCTTAGGGGTGGGGGACAGCGAAGCTTTCTTT. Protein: CASSLGVGDSEAFF.

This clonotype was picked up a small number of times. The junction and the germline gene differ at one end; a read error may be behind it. The CDR3 loop reads CATSRDPGQGYEQYF. The CDR3 coding sequence is TGTGCCACCAGCCGAGATCCGGGACAGGGCTACGAGCAGTACTTC. The chain has TRBV15 and TRBJ2-7; 9 bases are a match to TRBD1. The CDR3 contains 15 residues. Germline values: CDR1 LNHNV, CDR2 YYDKDF (reference sequence). Using reference TRBV15 and TRBJ2-7 for the parts outside the CDR3, the full variable domain is DAMVIQNPRYQVTQFGKPVTLSCSQTLNHNVMYWYQQKSSQAPKLLFHYYDKDFNNEADTPDNFQSRRPNTSFCFLDIRSPGLGDTAMYLCATSRDPGQGYEQYFGPGTRLTVT.

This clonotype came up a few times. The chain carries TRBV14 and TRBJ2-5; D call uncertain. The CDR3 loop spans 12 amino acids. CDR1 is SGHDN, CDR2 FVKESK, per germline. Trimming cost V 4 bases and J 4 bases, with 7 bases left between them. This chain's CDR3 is CASSRLVETQYF. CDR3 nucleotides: TGTGCCAGCAGCCGTCTGGTAGAGACCCAGTACTTC.

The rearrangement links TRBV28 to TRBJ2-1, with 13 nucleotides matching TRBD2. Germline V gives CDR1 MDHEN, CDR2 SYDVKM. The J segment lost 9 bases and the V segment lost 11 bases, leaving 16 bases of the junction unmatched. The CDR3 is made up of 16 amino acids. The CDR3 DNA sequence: TGTGCCCACAGCACCAAAGGACTAGCGGGAGTCGCTGAGCAGTTCTTC. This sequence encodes CAHSTKGLAGVAEQFF.

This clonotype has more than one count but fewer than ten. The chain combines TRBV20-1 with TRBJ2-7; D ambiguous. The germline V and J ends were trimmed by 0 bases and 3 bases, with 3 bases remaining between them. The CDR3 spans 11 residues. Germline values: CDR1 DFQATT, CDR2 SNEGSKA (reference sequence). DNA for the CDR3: TGCAGTGCTAGAGAGTACTACGAGCAGTACTTC. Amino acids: CSAREYYEQYF.

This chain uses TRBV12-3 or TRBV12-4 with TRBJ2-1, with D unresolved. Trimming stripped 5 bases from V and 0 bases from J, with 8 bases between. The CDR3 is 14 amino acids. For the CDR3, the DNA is TGTGCCAGCAGTAGCCCGAGCTCCTACAATGAGCAGTTCTTC. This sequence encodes CASSSPSSYNEQFF.

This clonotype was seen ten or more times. The CDR3 is CASSLAWAYEQYF. CDR3 coding DNA: TGTGCCAGCAGCTTAGCGTGGGCCTACGAGCAGTACTTC. The rearrangement uses TRBV7-2 and TRBJ2-7; D unclear. The CDR3 has 13 residues. Germline V gives CDR1 SGHTA, CDR2 FQGNSA. Trimming removed 0 bases from V and 2 bases from J, with 5 bases in between.

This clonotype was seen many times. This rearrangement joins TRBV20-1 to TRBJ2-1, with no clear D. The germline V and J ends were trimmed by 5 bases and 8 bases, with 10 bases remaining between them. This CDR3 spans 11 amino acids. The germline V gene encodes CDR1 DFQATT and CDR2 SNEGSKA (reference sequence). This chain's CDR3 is CSAARMDEQFF. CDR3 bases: TGCAGTGCTGCTCGTATGGATGAGCAGTTCTTC.

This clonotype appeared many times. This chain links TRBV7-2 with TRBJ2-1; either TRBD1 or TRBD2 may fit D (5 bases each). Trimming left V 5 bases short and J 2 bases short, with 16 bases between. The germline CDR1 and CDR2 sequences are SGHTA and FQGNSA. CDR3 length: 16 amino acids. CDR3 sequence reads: CASSTTGSGPYNEQFF. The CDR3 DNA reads TGTGCCAGCAGCACGACGGGATCGGGGCCCTACAATGAGCAGTTCTTC.

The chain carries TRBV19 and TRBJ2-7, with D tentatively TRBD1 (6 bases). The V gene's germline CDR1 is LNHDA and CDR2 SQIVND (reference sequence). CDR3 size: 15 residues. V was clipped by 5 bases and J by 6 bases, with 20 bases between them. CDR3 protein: CASSLWGQGKSEQYF. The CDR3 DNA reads TGTGCCAGTAGTCTATGGGGCCAGGGGAAGAGCGAGCAGTACTTC.

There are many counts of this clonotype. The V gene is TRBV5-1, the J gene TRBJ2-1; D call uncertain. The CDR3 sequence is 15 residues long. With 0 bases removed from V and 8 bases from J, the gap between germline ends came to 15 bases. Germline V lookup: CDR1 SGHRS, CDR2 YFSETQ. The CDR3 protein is CASSLGGRVGDEQFF. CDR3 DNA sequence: TGCGCCAGCAGCTTGGGGGGAAGGGTAGGAGATGAGCAGTTCTTC.

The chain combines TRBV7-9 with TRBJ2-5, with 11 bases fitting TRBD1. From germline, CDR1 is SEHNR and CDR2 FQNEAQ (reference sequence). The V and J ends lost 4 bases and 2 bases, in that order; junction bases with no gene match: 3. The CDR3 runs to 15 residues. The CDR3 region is CASSSGTGGQETQYF. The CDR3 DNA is TGTGCCAGCAGCTCGGGGACAGGGGGACAAGAGACCCAGTACTTC. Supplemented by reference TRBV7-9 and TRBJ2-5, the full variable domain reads DTGVSQNPRHKITKRGQNVTFRCDPISEHNRLYWYRQTLGQGPEFLTYFQNEAQLEKSRLLSDRFSAERPKGSFSTLEIQRTEQGDSAMYLCASSSGTGGQETQYFGPGTRLLVL.

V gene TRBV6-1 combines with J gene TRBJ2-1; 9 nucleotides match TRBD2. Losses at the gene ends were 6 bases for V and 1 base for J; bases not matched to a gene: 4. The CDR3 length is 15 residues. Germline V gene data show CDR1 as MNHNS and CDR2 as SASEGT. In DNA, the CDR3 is TGTGCCAGCAGCCAAGCGGGGGGTTCCTACAATGAGCAGTTCTTC. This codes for CASSQAGGSYNEQFF.

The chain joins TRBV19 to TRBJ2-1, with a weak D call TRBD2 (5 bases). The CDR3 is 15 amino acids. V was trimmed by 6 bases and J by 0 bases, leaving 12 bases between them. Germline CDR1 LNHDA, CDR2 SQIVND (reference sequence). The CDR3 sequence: CASRIEGSSYNEQFF. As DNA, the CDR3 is TGTGCCAGTAGGATTGAGGGCAGCTCCTACAATGAGCAGTTCTTC.

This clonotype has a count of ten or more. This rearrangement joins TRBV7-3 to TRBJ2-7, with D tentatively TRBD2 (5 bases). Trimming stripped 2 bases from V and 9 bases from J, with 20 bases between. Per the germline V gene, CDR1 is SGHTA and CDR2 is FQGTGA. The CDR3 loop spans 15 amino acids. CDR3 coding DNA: TGTGCCAGCAGCTTATGGGCTTCCCCCGGGGAAGGGCAGTACTTC. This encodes CASSLWASPGEGQYF.

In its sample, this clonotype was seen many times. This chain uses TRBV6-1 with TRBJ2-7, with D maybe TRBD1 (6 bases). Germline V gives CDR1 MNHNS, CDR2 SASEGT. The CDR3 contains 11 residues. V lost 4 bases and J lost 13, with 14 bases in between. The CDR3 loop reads CASSVDRRGYF. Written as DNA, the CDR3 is TGTGCCAGCAGTGTTGACAGGCGAGGCTACTTC.

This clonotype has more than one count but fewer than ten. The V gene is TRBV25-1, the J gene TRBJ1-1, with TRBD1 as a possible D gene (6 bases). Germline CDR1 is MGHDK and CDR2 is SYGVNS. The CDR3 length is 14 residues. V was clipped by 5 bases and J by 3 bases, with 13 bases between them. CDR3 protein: CASSITGRDTEAFF. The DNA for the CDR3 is TGTGCCAGCAGTATAACAGGGAGGGACACTGAAGCTTTCTTT.

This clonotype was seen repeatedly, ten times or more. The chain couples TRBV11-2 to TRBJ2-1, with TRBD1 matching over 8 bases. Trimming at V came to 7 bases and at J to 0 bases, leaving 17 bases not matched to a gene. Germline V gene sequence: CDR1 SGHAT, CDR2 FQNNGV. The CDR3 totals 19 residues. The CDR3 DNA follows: TGTGCCAGCACCCTTCGCGGGACAGGTTCCTCAAGCTCCTACAATGAGCAGTTCTTC. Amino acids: CASTLRGTGSSSSYNEQFF.

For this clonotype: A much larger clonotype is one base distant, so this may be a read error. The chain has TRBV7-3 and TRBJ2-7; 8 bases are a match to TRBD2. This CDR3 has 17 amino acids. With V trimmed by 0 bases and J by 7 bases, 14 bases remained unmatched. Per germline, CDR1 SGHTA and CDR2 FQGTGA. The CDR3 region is CASSLTGFGTRIIEQYF. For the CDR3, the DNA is TGTGCCAGCAGCTTAACAGGTTTCGGGACTAGGATCATTGAGCAGTACTTC.

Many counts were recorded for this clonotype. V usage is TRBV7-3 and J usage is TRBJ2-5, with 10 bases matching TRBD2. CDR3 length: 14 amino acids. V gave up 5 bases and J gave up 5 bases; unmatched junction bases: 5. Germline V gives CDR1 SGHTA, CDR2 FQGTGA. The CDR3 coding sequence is TGTGCCAGCAGCGCGGGACTAGCGTTTGAGACCCAGTACTTC. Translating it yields CASSAGLAFETQYF.

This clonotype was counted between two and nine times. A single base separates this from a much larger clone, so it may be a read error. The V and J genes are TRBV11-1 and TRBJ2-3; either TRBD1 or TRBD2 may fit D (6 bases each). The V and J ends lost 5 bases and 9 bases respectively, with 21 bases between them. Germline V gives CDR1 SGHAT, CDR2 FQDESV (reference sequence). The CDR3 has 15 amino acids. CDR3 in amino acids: CASSLDRTPGETQYF. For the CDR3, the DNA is TGTGCCAGCAGCCTCGACAGGACCCCGGGGGAGACGCAGTATTTT.

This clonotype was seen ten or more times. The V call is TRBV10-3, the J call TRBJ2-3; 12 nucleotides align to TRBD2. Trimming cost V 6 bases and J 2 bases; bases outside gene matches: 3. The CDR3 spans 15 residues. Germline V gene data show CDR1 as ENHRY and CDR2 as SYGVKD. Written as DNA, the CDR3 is TGTGCCATCAGGACTAGCGGGGGTATCACAGATACGCAGTATTTT. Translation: CAIRTSGGITDTQYF.

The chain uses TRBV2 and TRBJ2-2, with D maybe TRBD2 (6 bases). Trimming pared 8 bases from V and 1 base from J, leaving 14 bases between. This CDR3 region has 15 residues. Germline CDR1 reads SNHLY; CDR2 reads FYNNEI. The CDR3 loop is CASGLAVLNTGELFF. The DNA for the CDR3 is TGTGCCAGCGGGTTAGCGGTTCTGAACACCGGGGAGCTGTTTTTT.